This paragraph covers one T cell receptor beta chain sequence. The source of the sample is a study of radiation and T cells in renal cell carcinoma. Sequenced by immunoSEQ multiplex PCR; TCRdb stores in-frame clones only, minus some. The sample yields approximately 150,000 clones, around nine tenths seen once. This sample's time point: blood 4 weeks post-SBRT, at nephrectomy. Treatment reported: 15 Gy SBRT to primary tumor, nephrectomy 4 weeks later. The material sequenced was blood, taken from a patient whose treatment included radiotherapy and nephrectomy. This sequence originates from a woman aged 45-65 years with renal cell carcinoma.

The DNA of the CDR3 is TGTGCCAGCAGCCAGGGACACGATGGGGGCTATGGCTACACCTTC. Amino acid sequence: CASSQGHDGGYGYTF. This chain joins TRBV6-6 and TRBJ1-2, with D perhaps matching TRBD1 (6 bases). The V end was cut by 6 bases, the J end by 4 bases, with 18 bases between. The CDR3 covers 15 residues. The V gene's germline CDR1 is MNHNY and CDR2 SVGAGI (reference sequence).